This record covers a single T cell receptor beta chain. Antigen unknown. These data are taken from a study of cytomegalovirus exposure and HLA in healthy donors. Study observations and caveats: The authors listed 150 to 200 TCR beta chains as cytomegalovirus-associated. Among the CMV-associated chains, a few were confirmed in vitro as specific for CMV antigens. Clusters of TCRs from the first cohort tended to co-occur in the 120 validation repertoires (as a later analysis found).

The method was immunoSEQ multiplex PCR; TCRdb's version includes in-frame clones alone and lacks a portion of them. The table has 100,000 to 150,000 clones, 95% to 96% seen once. Material: PBMCs. This receptor was taken from a man aged 18 to 35 in good health and CMV-seronegative.

The CDR3 loop is CSVVLSSYEQYF. Written as DNA, the CDR3 is TGCAGCGTTGTTCTATCCTCCTACGAGCAGTACTTC. This chain uses TRBV29-1 with TRBJ2-7; no clear D. V lost 4 bases, J lost 0 bases, and 7 bases lay in between. This CDR3 is built from 12 residues. The germline CDR1 and CDR2 sequences are SQVTM and ANQGSEA.